Listed here are 30 T cell receptor beta chains from one sample, sequenced in a study of cytomegalovirus exposure and HLA in healthy donors. In the PCR, 60 Vbeta and 13 Jbeta primers were used. TCRdb's table, derived via immunoSEQ multiplex PCR, lists solely in-frame clones and lacks some. Among more than 90,000 clones listed, roughly 80% were seen once. The sequencing sample was made of PBMCs. Receptor source: a man between 35 and 55 years old in good health and CMV-seropositive.

This clone appeared a single time. The rearrangement joins TRBV7-2 to TRBJ2-7, with 7 bases aligning to TRBD2. With V trimmed by 0 bases and J by 0 bases, 2 bases remained unmatched. CDR3 length equals 15 residues. Looked up from germline, CDR1 is SGHTA and CDR2 is FQGNSA. The CDR3: CASSLAGGFSYEQYF. The CDR3 nucleotides are TGTGCCAGCAGCTTAGCGGGAGGGTTCTCCTACGAGCAGTACTTC.

The genes are TRBV5-1 and TRBJ2-1; TRBD1 matches 8 bases. Germline trimming cut 4 bases from V and 8 bases from J; bases unmatched to any gene: 8. This CDR3 comprises 14 residues. In germline, CDR1 is SGHRS, CDR2 YFSETQ. The CDR3 DNA is TGCGCCAGCAGCCCTGGACAGGGAAGTTATGAGCAGTTCTTC. Amino acid sequence: CASSPGQGSYEQFF.

The chain couples TRBV7-8 to TRBJ2-7, with D possibly matching TRBD2 (6 bases). CDR1 SGHVS and CDR2 FQNEAQ come from the germline V gene. The CDR3 runs to 14 residues. The V end was cut by 1 base, the J end by 4 bases, with 11 bases between. The CDR3 reads CASSLDPRGYEQYF. In DNA, the CDR3 is TGTGCCAGCAGCTTAGACCCGCGGGGTTACGAGCAGTACTTC. The full variable domain, its missing parts supplied by reference TRBV7-8 and TRBJ2-7, is GAGVSQSPRYKVAKRGQDVALRCDPISGHVSLFWYQQALGQGPEFLTYFQNEAQLDKSGLPSDRFFAERPEGSVSTLKIQRTQQEDSAVYLCASSLDPRGYEQYFGPGTRLTVT.

The rearrangement uses TRBV10-3 and TRBJ2-3; D may be TRBD2 (6 bases). V dropped 5 bases and J dropped 6 bases, with 18 bases sitting between them. Germline values: CDR1 ENHRY, CDR2 SYGVKD. The CDR3 runs to 15 residues. CDR3 residues: CAISPNSGGGDTQYF. In DNA, the CDR3 is TGTGCCATCAGTCCAAATAGCGGAGGAGGGGATACGCAGTATTTT.

This clone was seen more than once but under ten times. The rearrangement joins TRBV7-6 to TRBJ2-5; D might be TRBD1 (6 bases). Germline-derived CDR1 and CDR2 are SGHVS and FNYEAQ. This CDR3 comprises 15 residues. Between the trimmed V and J ends, which lost 1 base and 5 bases, there was a span of 14 bases. CDR3 sequence (DNA): TGTGCCAGCAGCTTAGGCCAGGGGATTTTTGAGACCCAGTACTTC. This encodes CASSLGQGIFETQYF.

The genes are TRBV23-1 and TRBJ1-2; D unresolved. TRBV23-1 is designated an ORF whose function remains uncertain. The CDR3 length is 13 residues. Trimming took 7 bases from V and 7 from J, leaving 16 bases between them. CDR3 coding DNA: TGCGCCAGCAAATGGGGAACAGCGGCTGGCTACACCTTC. This codes for CASKWGTAAGYTF.

J is TRBJ2-1 and V is TRBV11-2; TRBD2 matches at 8 bases. The CDR3 runs 16 residues. Unmatched junction bases numbered 6, after V lost 1 base and J lost 4 bases. CDR1 SGHAT and CDR2 FQNNGV come from the germline V gene. DNA for the CDR3: TGTGCCAGCAGCTTAGGCATAGCGGGACCGTACAATGAGCAGTTCTTC. Translating it yields CASSLGIAGPYNEQFF. Using reference TRBV11-2 and TRBJ2-1 for the parts outside the CDR3, the full variable domain is EAGVAQSPRYKIIEKRQSVAFWCNPISGHATLYWYQQILGQGPKLLIQFQNNGVVDDSQLPKDRFSAERLKGVDSTLKIQPAKLEDSAVYLCASSLGIAGPYNEQFFGPGTRLTVL.

CDR3 coding DNA: TGCGCCAGCAGCTTGACTAGCGGGGGGGTCTCGAACACCGGGGAGCTGTTTTTT. Protein product: CASSLTSGGVSNTGELFF. This sequence joins TRBV5-1 and TRBJ2-2; 13 bases align to TRBD2. Germline CDR1 and CDR2: SGHRS and YFSETQ. The junction had 3 bases not matched to a gene; V was cut back by 1 base and J by 0 bases. The CDR3 spans 18 residues.

V is TRBV5-7 and J is TRBJ2-2; possibly TRBD2 for D (6 bases). TRBV5-7 is treated as an ORF (open reading frame) with a function not yet certain. The CDR3 is made up of 17 amino acids. V was cut by 2 bases and J by 6 bases, with 20 bases left in between. In nucleotides, the CDR3 is TGTGCCAGCAGCTTTTCTTTGCTAGCGCTACCCCCCGGGGAGCTGTTTTTT. It translates to CASSFSLLALPPGELFF.

The chain employs TRBV7-9 and TRBJ2-7, with a possible D match to TRBD2 (5 bases). The V and J ends lost 2 bases and 4 bases respectively, with 6 bases between them. There are 12 residues in the CDR3. The germline CDR1 and CDR2 sequences are SEHNR and FQNEAQ (reference sequence). DNA of the CDR3: TGTGCCAGCAGCTTAAGGGAGTACGAGCAGTACTTC. Amino acids: CASSLREYEQYF.

The rearrangement uses TRBV29-1 and TRBJ2-7; D might be TRBD1 (6 bases). In germline, CDR1 is SQVTM, CDR2 ANQGSEA. The CDR3 runs to 15 residues. Trimming took off 7 bases at V and 1 base at J, with 20 bases between the two ends. CDR3 in DNA: TGCAGCGCATTGACCCGGGACACCAGTTCCTACGAGCAGTACTTC. It is translated as CSALTRDTSSYEQYF.

The V gene is TRBV5-8, the J gene TRBJ1-2, with D perhaps TRBD1 (6 bases). The germline gives CDR1 SGHTS, CDR2 YDEGEE. The V gene lost 1 base and the J gene lost 8 bases, with 9 bases spanning the gap. There are 12 residues in the CDR3. Here the CDR3 reads CASSLTDRGYTF. The CDR3 coding sequence is TGTGCCAGCAGCTTGACCGACAGGGGCTACACCTTC.

This rearrangement joins TRBV28 to TRBJ2-2; possible D gene TRBD1, 6 bases. The length of the CDR3 is 15 residues. The ends were cut back, 3 bases at V and 7 bases at J, with 15 bases in the middle. Per the germline V gene, CDR1 is MDHEN and CDR2 is SYDVKM. The CDR3 here is CASSFGTGSGGELFF. The CDR3 region has the DNA TGTGCCAGCAGTTTCGGAACAGGGTCGGGCGGGGAGCTGTTTTTT.

The chain joins TRBV7-9 to TRBJ2-3, with TRBD1 identical over 12 bases. The CDR3 has 16 amino acids. Germline V lookup: CDR1 SEHNR, CDR2 FQNEAQ (reference sequence). The V gene end was trimmed by 3 bases and the J gene end by 8 bases; junction bases not matched to a gene: 9. The CDR3 DNA is TGTGCCAGCAGCTTTTGGGGACAGGGGGCCTTGGGTACGCAGTATTTT. This gives the protein CASSFWGQGALGTQYF. Combining the CDR3 with reference TRBV7-9 and TRBJ2-3 gives the whole variable domain DTGVSQNPRHKITKRGQNVTFRCDPISEHNRLYWYRQTLGQGPEFLTYFQNEAQLEKSRLLSDRFSAERPKGSFSTLEIQRTEQGDSAMYLCASSFWGQGALGTQYFGPGTRLTVL.

The chain carries TRBV5-4 and TRBJ2-4, with 14 nucleotides matching TRBD2. The CDR3 has 16 residues. Germline CDR1 SGHNT, CDR2 YYREEE (reference sequence). With 5 bases clipped from V and 7 bases from J, the junction kept 8 bases outside the gene matches. CDR3 loop: CASSSGTSGSQNIQYF. The CDR3, as DNA: TGTGCCAGCAGTTCCGGGACTAGCGGGAGTCAGAACATTCAGTACTTC.

The CDR3 DNA follows: TGTGCCAGCAGCTCCAACCCCCCGCGGGGTTACCAAGAGACCCAGTACTTC. Translated: CASSSNPPRGYQETQYF. The rearrangement links TRBV9 to TRBJ2-5; D perhaps matches TRBD2 (6 bases). The V end was cut by 4 bases, the J end by 0 bases, with 19 bases between. The CDR3 is made up of 17 amino acids. Germline CDR1 reads SGDLS; CDR2 reads YYNGEE.

This clone has only a few counts. The chain uses TRBV6-1 and TRBJ1-2; D perhaps matches TRBD1 (6 bases). Between the trimmed V and J ends, which lost 6 bases and 6 bases, there was a span of 14 bases. CDR1 is MNHNS and CDR2 is SASEGT in the germline V gene. The length of the CDR3 is 13 residues. CDR3 region: CASRWGQADGYTF. The CDR3 DNA is TGTGCCAGCAGATGGGGGCAGGCGGATGGCTACACCTTC.

The genes are TRBV5-1 and TRBJ2-1; 14 bases map to TRBD2. CDR3 size: 17 residues. Germline-derived CDR1 and CDR2 are SGHRS and YFSETQ. Unmatched junction bases numbered 11, after V lost 5 bases and J lost 7 bases. The CDR3 nucleotides are TGCGCCAGCAGTCCTAACTTAGGACTAGCGGGGGGTAATGAGCAGTTCTTC. Translation: CASSPNLGLAGGNEQFF.

The gene calls are TRBV10-3 and TRBJ2-7, with a weak D call TRBD2 (5 bases). Trimming took 6 bases from V and 4 from J, leaving 16 bases between them. Looked up from germline, CDR1 is ENHRY and CDR2 is SYGVKD. This CDR3 contains 14 residues. The CDR3 spells CAISVDRESYEQYF. CDR3 coding DNA: TGTGCCATCAGCGTGGATAGGGAGTCATACGAGCAGTACTTC.

The chain has TRBV2 and TRBJ1-6; TRBD1 aligns across 7 bases. Germline CDR1 SNHLY, CDR2 FYNNEI. Trimming cost V 6 bases and J 7 bases; bases outside gene matches: 12. CDR3 length equals 16 residues. The CDR3 region is CASSFEGQRTNSPLHF. DNA of the CDR3: TGTGCCAGCAGCTTCGAGGGACAGCGGACGAATTCACCCCTCCACTTT.

This clone was counted between two and nine times. V gene TRBV2 combines with J gene TRBJ2-5, with 7 bases lining up with TRBD1. Matching the DNA end better, TRBJ2-7 makes the J call doubtful. The CDR3 sequence is 14 residues long. CDR1 and CDR2 (germline): SNHLY, FYNNEI. CDR3 amino acids: CASSERQGTYEQYF. The CDR3 DNA reads TGTGCCAGCAGTGAGCGACAGGGAACCTACGAGCAGTACTTC.

The chain has TRBV12-5 and TRBJ2-1; the D gene is possibly TRBD1 (6 bases). Per germline, CDR1 LGHNT and CDR2 FRNRAP. The CDR3 contains 15 residues. The ends were cut back, 1 base at V and 4 bases at J, with 11 bases in the middle. CDR3 protein: CASGLAGQLYNEQFF. The CDR3 DNA reads TGTGCTAGTGGTTTGGCAGGACAGCTTTACAATGAGCAGTTCTTC.

This rearrangement joins TRBV7-9 to TRBJ2-2, with 13 bases that match TRBD2. V was clipped by 3 bases and J by 6 bases; unmatched bases: 1. Looked up from germline, CDR1 is SEHNR and CDR2 is FQNEAQ (reference sequence). CDR3 length equals 15 residues. The CDR3 DNA is TGTGCCAGCAGCTTCGGACTAGCGGGGGCCGGGGAGCTGTTTTTT. Its translation: CASSFGLAGAGELFF.

This chain joins TRBV4-3 and TRBJ2-1; D remains ambiguous. Trimming pared 1 base from V and 0 bases from J, leaving 13 bases between. CDR1 is LGHNA, CDR2 YSLEER, per germline. The length of the CDR3 is 17 residues. The CDR3 sequence: CASSQGVAASSYNEQFF. DNA of the CDR3: TGCGCCAGCAGCCAAGGGGTAGCCGCTAGCTCCTACAATGAGCAGTTCTTC.

The V and J genes are TRBV18 and TRBJ2-5, with D uncertain. The germline V gene has CDR1 KGHSH and CDR2 LQKENI. The CDR3 loop spans 14 amino acids. V lost 0 bases, J lost 4 bases, and 9 bases lay in between. In DNA, the CDR3 is TGTGCCAGCTCACCACCGGCGGATCCAGAGACCCAGTACTTC. Translating gives CASSPPADPETQYF.

The chain has TRBV5-1 and TRBJ2-3, with a possible D match to TRBD1 (5 bases). The germline V and J ends were trimmed by 0 bases and 0 bases, with 8 bases remaining between them. The germline V gene encodes CDR1 SGHRS and CDR2 YFSETQ. This CDR3 is 15 amino acids long. As DNA, the CDR3 is TGCGCCAGCAGCTTGGACCAGGGTAGCACAGATACGCAGTATTTT. Encoded protein: CASSLDQGSTDTQYF.

The chain has TRBV2 and TRBJ1-2; D ambiguous. Per the germline V gene, CDR1 is SNHLY and CDR2 is FYNNEI. V lost 7 bases and J 6 bases, leaving 15 bases between the germline ends. This CDR3 contains 13 residues. CDR3 sequence reads: CASTRAGDNGYTF. The DNA of the CDR3 is TGTGCCAGCACGCGCGCAGGTGATAATGGCTACACCTTC.

The gene calls are TRBV21-1 and TRBJ2-1; TRBD2 is the table's D call and was not checked against the DNA. TRBV21-1 is flagged as a pseudogene. CDR3 size: 20 residues. DNA for the CDR3: TGTGCCAGCAGCAAAGGGAATTGCCTCGAGGTGCCTTGCTCCTACAATGAGCAGTTCTTC. Translated, it gives CASSKGNCLEVPCSYNEQFF.

The rearrangement links TRBV18 to TRBJ1-2, with D possibly being TRBD1 (6 bases). Germline lookup yields CDR1 KGHSH and CDR2 LQKENI. CDR3 length equals 13 residues. V lost 2 bases, J lost 7 bases, and 11 bases lay in between. The DNA of the CDR3 is TGTGCCAGCTCACCAGGGGACATCGGTGGCTACACCTTC. Its protein is CASSPGDIGGYTF.

The chain has TRBV12-5 and TRBJ1-4; 7 positions match TRBD1. The CDR3 is made up of 14 amino acids. Losses at the gene ends were 8 bases for V and 8 bases for J; bases not matched to a gene: 11. The germline V gene encodes CDR1 LGHNT and CDR2 FRNRAP. The CDR3 DNA reads TGTGCTAGTCGCCACCGGACAGGTGAAGAAAAACTGTTTTTT. Encoded protein: CASRHRTGEEKLFF. Full variable domain (remainder filled in from reference TRBV12-5 and TRBJ1-4): DARVTQTPRHKVTEMGQEVTMRCQPILGHNTVFWYRQTMMQGLELLAYFRNRAPLDDSGMPKDRFSAEMPDATLATLKIQPSEPRDSAVYFCASRHRTGEEKLFFGSGTQLSVL.